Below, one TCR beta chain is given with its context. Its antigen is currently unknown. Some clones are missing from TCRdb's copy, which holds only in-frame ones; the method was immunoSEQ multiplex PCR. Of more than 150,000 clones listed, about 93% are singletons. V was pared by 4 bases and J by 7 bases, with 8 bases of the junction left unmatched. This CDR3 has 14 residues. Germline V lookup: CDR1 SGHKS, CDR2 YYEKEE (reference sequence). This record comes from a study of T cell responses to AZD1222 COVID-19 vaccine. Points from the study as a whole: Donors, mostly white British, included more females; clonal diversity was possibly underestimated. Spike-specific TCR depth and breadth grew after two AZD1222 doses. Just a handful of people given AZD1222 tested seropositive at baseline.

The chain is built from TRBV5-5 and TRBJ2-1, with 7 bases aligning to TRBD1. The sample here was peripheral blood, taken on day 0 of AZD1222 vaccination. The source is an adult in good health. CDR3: CASSIAGTVNEQFF. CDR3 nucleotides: TGTGCCAGCAGCATAGCCGGGACAGTAAATGAGCAGTTCTTC.